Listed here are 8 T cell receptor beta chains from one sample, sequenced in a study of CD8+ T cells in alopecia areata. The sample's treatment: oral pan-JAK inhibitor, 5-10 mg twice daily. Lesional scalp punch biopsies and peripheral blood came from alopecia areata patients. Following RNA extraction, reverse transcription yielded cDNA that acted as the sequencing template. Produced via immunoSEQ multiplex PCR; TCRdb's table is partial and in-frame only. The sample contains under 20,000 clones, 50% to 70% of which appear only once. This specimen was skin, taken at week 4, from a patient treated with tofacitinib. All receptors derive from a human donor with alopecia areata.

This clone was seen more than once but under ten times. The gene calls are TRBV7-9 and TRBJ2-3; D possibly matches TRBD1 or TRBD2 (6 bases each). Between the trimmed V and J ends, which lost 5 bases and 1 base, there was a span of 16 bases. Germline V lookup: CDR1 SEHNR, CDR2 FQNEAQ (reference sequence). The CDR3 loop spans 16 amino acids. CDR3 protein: CASSPPGALGTDTQYF. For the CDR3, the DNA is TGTGCCAGCAGCCCGCCGGGGGCCCTTGGCACAGATACGCAGTATTTT.

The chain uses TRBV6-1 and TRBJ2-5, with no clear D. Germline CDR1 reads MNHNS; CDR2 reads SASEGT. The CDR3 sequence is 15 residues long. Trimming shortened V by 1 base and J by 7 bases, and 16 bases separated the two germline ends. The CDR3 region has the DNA TGTGCCAGCAGTGAAGTGGGCCTACCTTACGGGACCCAGTACTTC. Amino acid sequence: CASSEVGLPYGTQYF.

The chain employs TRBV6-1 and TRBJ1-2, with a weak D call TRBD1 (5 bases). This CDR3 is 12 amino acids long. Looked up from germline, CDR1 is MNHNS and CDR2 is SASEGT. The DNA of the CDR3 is TGTGTCGCGGGGGTCCCTCACTATGGCTACACCTTC. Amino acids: CVAGVPHYGYTF.

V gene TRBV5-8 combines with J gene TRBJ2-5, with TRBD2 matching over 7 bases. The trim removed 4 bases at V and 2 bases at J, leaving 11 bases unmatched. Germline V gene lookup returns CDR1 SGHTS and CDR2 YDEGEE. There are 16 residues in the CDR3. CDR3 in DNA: TGTGCCAGCAGCGAGTTATCTTGGACTAGACAAGAGACCCAGTACTTC. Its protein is CASSELSWTRQETQYF.

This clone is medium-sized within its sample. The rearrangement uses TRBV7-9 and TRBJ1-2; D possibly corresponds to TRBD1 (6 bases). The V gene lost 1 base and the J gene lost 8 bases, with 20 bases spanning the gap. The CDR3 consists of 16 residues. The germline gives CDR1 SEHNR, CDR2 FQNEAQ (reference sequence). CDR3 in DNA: TGTGCCAGCAGCTTAGGTCAGGGGACGAAGAGGTGGGGCTACACCTTC. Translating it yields CASSLGQGTKRWGYTF.

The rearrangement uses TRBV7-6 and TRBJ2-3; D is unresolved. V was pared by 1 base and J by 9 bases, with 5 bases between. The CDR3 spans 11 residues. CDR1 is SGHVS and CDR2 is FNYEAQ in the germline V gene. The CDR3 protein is CASSLVETQYF. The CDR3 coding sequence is TGTGCCAGCAGCTTAGTAGAGACGCAGTATTTT.

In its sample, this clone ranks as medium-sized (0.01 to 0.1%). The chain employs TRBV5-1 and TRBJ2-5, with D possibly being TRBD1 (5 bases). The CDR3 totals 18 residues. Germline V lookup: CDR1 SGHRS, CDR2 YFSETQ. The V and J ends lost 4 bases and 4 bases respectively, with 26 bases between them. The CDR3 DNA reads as TGCGCCAGCAGCCCGGTTTGGGATGTTTTGGCGACAGCAGAGACCCAGTACTTC. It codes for CASSPVWDVLATAETQYF. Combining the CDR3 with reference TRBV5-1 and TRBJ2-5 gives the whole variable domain KAGVTQTPRYLIKTRGQQVTLSCSPISGHRSVSWYQQTPGQGLQFLFEYFSETQRNKGNFPGRFSGRQFSNSRSEMNVSTLELGDSALYLCASSPVWDVLATAETQYFGPGTRLLVL.

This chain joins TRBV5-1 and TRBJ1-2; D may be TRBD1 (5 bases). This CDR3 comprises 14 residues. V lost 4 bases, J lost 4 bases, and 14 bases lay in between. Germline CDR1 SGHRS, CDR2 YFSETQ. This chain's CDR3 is CASSRDWGSYGYTF. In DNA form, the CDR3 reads TGCGCCAGCAGCCGGGATTGGGGCTCCTATGGCTACACCTTC.